What follows describes a single T cell receptor beta chain. What it recognizes is unknown. The sample belongs to a study of lymphopenia after photon versus proton radiotherapy. In germline, CDR1 is SGHRS, CDR2 YFSETQ. V was trimmed by 3 bases and J by 10 bases, leaving 26 bases between them. The CDR3 is 16 amino acids. Study outcomes and limitations: Photon-treated patients lost naive T cells and TCR diversity; proton-treated stayed stable. Oligoclonal CD8+ Temra expansion after nadir drove photon patients' diversity drop.

Profiling relied on immunoSEQ multiplex PCR, and the TCRdb table lists in-frame clones only, not all of them. The sample records fewer than 50,000 clones, roughly 87% being singletons. The rearrangement joins TRBV5-1 to TRBJ2-7; D may correspond to TRBD1 or TRBD2 (5 bases each). The receptor was isolated from a man aged 35-49 years with gastric cancer. The source was peripheral blood, collected from a patient treated with photon-based radiotherapy. CDR3 sequence (DNA): TGCGCCAGCAGCTGGAGCTCCGGGACGGCCTACGGACAACAGTACTTC. Translation gives CASSWSSGTAYGQQYF.